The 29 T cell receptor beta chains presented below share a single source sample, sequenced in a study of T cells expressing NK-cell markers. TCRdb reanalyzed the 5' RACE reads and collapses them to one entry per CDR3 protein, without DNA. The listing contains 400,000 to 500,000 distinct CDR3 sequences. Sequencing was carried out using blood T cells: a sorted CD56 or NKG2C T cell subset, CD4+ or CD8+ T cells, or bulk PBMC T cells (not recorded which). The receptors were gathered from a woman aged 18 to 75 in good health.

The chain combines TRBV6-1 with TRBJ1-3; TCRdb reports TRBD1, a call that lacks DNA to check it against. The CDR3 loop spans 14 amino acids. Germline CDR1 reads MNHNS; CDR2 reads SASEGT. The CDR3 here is CASTQQGTGNTIYF.

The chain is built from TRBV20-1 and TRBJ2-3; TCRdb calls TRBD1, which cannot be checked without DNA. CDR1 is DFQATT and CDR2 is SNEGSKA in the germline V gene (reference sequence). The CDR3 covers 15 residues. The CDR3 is CSAEVARSRTDTQYF.

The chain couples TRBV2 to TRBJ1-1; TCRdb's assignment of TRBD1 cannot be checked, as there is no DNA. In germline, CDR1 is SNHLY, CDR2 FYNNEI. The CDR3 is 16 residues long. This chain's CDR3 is CASSEGYRVENTEAFF.

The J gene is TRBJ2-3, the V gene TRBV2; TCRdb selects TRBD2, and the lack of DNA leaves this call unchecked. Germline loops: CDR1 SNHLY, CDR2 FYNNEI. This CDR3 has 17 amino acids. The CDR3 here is CASSEDGSGGARDTQYF.

The CDR3 here is CSADVKGTRYGYTF. The rearrangement links TRBV20-1 to TRBJ1-2; TCRdb proposes TRBD1, but this gene call is untestable without DNA. Germline CDR1 DFQATT, CDR2 SNEGSKA (reference sequence). There are 14 residues in the CDR3.

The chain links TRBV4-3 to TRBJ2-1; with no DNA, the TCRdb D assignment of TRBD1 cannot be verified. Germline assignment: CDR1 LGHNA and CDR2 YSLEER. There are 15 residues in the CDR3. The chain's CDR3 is CASSLVREVYNEQFF.

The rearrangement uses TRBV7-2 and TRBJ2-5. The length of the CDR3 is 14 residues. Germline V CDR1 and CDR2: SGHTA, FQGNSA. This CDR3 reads CASSLGGQPETQYF.

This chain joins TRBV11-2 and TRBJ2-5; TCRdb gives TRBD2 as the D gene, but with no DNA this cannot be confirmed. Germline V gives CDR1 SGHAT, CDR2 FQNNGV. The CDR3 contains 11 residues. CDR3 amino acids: CASSTGASLNF.

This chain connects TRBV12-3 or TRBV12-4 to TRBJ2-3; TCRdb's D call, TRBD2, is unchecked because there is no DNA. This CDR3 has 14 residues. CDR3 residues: CAAGGLAYTDTQYF.

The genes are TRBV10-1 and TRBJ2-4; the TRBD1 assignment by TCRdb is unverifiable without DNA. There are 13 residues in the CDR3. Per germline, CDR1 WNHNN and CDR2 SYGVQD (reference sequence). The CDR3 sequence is CASSGTAGNIQYF.

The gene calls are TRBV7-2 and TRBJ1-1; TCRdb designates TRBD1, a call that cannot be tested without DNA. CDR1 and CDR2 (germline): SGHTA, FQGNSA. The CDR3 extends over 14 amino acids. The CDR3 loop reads CASSTTGGHTEAFF.

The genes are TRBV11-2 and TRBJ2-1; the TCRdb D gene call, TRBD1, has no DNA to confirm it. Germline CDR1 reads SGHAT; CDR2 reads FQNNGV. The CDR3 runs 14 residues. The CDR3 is CASTAWGSGNEQFF.

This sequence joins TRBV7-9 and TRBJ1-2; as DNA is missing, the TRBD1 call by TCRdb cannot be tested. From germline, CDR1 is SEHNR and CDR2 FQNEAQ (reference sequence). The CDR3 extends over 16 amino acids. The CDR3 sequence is CASSRDRGLANYGYTF.

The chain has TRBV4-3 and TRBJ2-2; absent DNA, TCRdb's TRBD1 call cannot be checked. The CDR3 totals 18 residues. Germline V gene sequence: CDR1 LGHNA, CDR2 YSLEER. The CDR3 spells CASSQDWGGRGATGELFF.

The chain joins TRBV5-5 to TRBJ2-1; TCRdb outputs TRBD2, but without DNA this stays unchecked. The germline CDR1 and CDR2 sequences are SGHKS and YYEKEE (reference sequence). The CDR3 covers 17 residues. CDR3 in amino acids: CASMLLHREGQNNEQFF.

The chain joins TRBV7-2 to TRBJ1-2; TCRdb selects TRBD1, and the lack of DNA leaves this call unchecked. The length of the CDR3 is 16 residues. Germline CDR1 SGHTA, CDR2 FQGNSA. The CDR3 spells CASSASGTGGSYGYTF.

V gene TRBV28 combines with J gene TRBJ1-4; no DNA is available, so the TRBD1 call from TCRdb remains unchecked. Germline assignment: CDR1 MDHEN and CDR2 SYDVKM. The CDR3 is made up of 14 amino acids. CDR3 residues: CASSFLPPNEKLFF. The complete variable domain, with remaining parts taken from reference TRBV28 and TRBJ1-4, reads DVKVTQSSRYLVKRTGEKVFLECVQDMDHENMFWYRQDPGLGLRLIYFSYDVKMKEKGDIPEGYSVSREKKERFSLILESASTNQTSMYLCASSFLPPNEKLFFGSGTQLSVL.

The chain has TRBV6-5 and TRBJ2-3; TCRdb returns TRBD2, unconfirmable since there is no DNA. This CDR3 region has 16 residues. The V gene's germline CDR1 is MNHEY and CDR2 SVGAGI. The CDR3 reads CASSYHGGGESDTQYF.

The CDR3 reads CASSWGNLGQETQYF. This chain connects TRBV5-8 to TRBJ2-5. Germline-derived CDR1 and CDR2 are SGHTS and YDEGEE. The CDR3 extends over 15 amino acids.

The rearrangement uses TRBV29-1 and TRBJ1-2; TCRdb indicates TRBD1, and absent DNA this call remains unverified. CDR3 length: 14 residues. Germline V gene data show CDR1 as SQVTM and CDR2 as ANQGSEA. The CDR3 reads CSVEDPRGGYGYTF.

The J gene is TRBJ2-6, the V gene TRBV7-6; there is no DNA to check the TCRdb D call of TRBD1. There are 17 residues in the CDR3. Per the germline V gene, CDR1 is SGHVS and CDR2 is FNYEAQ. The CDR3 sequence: CASSQFQGANGANVLTF.

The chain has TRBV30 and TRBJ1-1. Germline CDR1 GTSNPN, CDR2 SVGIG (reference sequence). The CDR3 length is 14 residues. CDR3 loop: CAWSPLRSNTEAFF.

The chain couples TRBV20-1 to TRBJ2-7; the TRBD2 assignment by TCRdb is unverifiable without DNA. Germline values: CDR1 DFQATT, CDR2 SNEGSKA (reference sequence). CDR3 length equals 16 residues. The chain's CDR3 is CSARDPGGLPSYEQYF.

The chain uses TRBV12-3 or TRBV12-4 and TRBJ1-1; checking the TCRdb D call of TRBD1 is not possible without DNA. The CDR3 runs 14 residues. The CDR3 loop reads CASRAEDRGTEAFF.

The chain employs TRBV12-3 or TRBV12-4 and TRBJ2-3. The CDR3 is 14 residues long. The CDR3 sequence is CASSLGGFTDTQYF.

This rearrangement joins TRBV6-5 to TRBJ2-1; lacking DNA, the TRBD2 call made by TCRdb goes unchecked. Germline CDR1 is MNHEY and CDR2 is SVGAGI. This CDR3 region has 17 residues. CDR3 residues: CASSYSVGTTSYNEQFF.

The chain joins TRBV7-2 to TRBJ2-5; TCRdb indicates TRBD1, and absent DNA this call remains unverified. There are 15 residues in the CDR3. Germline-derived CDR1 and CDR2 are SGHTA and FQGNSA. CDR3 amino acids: CASSPYPDRYETQYF.

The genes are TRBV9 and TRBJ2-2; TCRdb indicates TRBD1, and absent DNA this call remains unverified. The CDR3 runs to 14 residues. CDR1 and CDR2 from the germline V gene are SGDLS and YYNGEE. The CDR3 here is CASSGAPLTGELFF.

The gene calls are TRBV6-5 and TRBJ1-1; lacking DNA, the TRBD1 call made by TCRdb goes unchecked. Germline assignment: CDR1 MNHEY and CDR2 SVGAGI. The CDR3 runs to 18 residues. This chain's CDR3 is CASSSLAQDRPVNTEAFF.